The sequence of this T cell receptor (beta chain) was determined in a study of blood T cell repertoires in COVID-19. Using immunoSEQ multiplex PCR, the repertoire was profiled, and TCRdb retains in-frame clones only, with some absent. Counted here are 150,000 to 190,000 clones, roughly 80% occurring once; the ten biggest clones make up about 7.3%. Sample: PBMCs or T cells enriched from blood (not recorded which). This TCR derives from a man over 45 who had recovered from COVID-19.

The DNA for the CDR3 is TGCGCCAGCAGCACAGGACAGCCCAATCAGCCCCAGCATTTT. Translation: CASSTGQPNQPQHF. The chain combines TRBV5-1 with TRBJ1-5; possible D gene TRBD1, 6 bases. CDR3 size: 14 residues. V gave up 4 bases and J gave up 3 bases, with 11 bases separating them. Germline CDR1 SGHRS, CDR2 YFSETQ.